Sequencing of this T cell receptor (beta chain) was carried out in a study of T cell responses to AZD1222 COVID-19 vaccine. Whole-study context: Second-dose intervals near 4 or 12 weeks were combined. Study-level findings and limits: Most donors were white British and more were female, and clonal diversity was possibly underestimated. Regions 160-218 and 743-854 dominated among vaccine-associated CD4 TCRs spanning spike. Every sample of the repertoires postdated the peak T cell response.

The CDR3 totals 16 residues. CDR1 MDHEN and CDR2 SYDVKM come from the germline V gene. The J segment lost 5 bases and the V segment lost 1 base, leaving 4 bases of the junction unmatched. The repertoire was sequenced with immunoSEQ multiplex PCR; TCRdb's copy has only in-frame clones and lacks some. Of approximately 110,000 clones in the sample, 85% to 90% were seen once. This clone showed up just once. Its antigen is undetermined. The specimen was peripheral blood, collected on day 0 of AZD1222 vaccination. V is TRBV28 and J is TRBJ2-5, with 13 bases lining up with TRBD2. This clonotype was sampled from an adult in good health. This CDR3 reads CASSLLTSGRAETQYF. The DNA of the CDR3 is TGTGCCAGCAGTTTATTAACTAGCGGGAGGGCGGAGACCCAGTACTTC.